Following are 9 T cell receptor beta chains from one sample sequenced in a study of T cells in Graves' hyperthyroidism and ophthalmopathy. Amplification of TCR beta CDR3 regions was performed using RNA transcripts as template. In the first-round RT-PCR of the TCR CDR3, the HTBI primer set was used. TCRdb reprocessed the multiplex PCR reads with MiXCR, giving one entry per CDR3 protein. The table records 600,000 to 850,000 distinct CDR3 sequences, 15% to 20% of them present only once. Material for sequencing was blood. The source of these receptors is a woman between 45 and 65 years old with Graves' hyperthyroidism that later progressed to Graves' ophthalmopathy.

The V call is TRBV7-6, the J call TRBJ2-5; 9 bases are a match to TRBD1. This CDR3 region has 16 residues. CDR1 and CDR2 (germline): SGHVS, FNYEAQ. The junction had 6 bases not matched to a gene; V was cut back by 4 bases and J by 0 bases. CDR3 coding DNA: TGTGCCAGCAGCTCCGGGACAGGGAAGTACCAAGAGACCCAGTACTTC. It encodes CASSSGTGKYQETQYF.

This clonotype was seen more than once but under ten times. CDR3 nucleotides: TGTGCCAGCAAGGAGGCAACTAATGAAAAACTGTTTTTT. This gives the protein CASKEATNEKLFF. The V gene is TRBV2, the J gene TRBJ1-4; D gene ambiguous. V was pared by 7 bases and J by 0 bases, with 6 bases between. The CDR3 loop spans 13 amino acids. Per germline, CDR1 SNHLY and CDR2 FYNNEI.

This clonotype appeared a few times. The chain combines TRBV6-4 with TRBJ1-1, with D hard to call. Germline loops: CDR1 MRHNA, CDR2 SNTAGT. The length of the CDR3 is 19 residues. V was shortened by 0 bases and J by 0 bases, with 20 bases between the two germline ends. The CDR3 region is CASSDSSPPWVSLNTEAFF. DNA for the CDR3: TGTGCCAGCAGTGACTCAAGCCCTCCTTGGGTCTCTTTGAACACTGAAGCTTTCTTT.

Many counts were recorded for this clonotype. This chain connects TRBV6-1 to TRBJ2-5; D is ambiguous. V lost 4 bases to trimming and J lost 2 bases, with 11 bases between them. The CDR3 length is 14 residues. The germline V gene encodes CDR1 MNHNS and CDR2 SASEGT. The CDR3, as DNA: TGTGCCAGCAGTGCAGCCGGCCCTCAAGAGACCCAGTACTTC. Translating gives CASSAAGPQETQYF.

This clonotype was counted between two and nine times. The chain links TRBV19 to TRBJ1-2; D ambiguous. The germline V gene encodes CDR1 LNHDA and CDR2 SQIVND (reference sequence). The CDR3 runs 13 residues. Trimming stripped 1 base from V and 4 bases from J, with 7 bases between. The CDR3 region is CASSIAGTYGYTF. DNA of the CDR3: TGTGCCAGTAGTATAGCGGGTACCTATGGCTACACCTTC. Based on the CDR3 plus reference TRBV19 and TRBJ1-2, the full variable domain is DGGITQSPKYLFRKEGQNVTLSCEQNLNHDAMYWYRQDPGQGLRLIYYSQIVNDFQKGDIAEGYSVSREKKESFPLTVTSAQKNPTAFYLCASSIAGTYGYTFGSGTRLTVV.

This clonotype was found many times. This chain connects TRBV20-1 to TRBJ1-5; 7 positions match TRBD1. CDR1 DFQATT and CDR2 SNEGSKA come from the germline V gene (reference sequence). The junction had 11 bases not matched to a gene; V was cut back by 5 bases and J by 7 bases. CDR3 size: 14 residues. CDR3 nucleotide sequence: TGCAGTGCTGTAGAGACAGGGTTGGGGCAGCCCCAGCATTTT. It is translated as CSAVETGLGQPQHF.

This clonotype was counted many times. The chain links TRBV12-3 or TRBV12-4 to TRBJ1-5; D unresolved. The CDR3 has 13 residues. The V end was cut by 5 bases, the J end by 6 bases, with 11 bases between. CDR3 sequence (DNA): TGTGCCAGCAGTCCCTCGGGGTTTCAGCCCCAGCATTTT. It translates to CASSPSGFQPQHF.

The chain recombines TRBV5-1 with TRBJ2-2, with 9 bases fitting TRBD2. Per germline, CDR1 SGHRS and CDR2 YFSETQ. This CDR3 is 17 amino acids long. The trim removed 3 bases at V and 1 base at J, leaving 7 bases unmatched. The CDR3 reads CASSSLLTSGNTGELFF. As DNA, the CDR3 is TGCGCCAGCAGCTCTCTTCTGACTAGCGGGAACACCGGGGAGCTGTTTTTT.

This clonotype was counted ten times or more. The CDR3 here is CASSRGRNPNQPQHF. CDR3 nucleotides: TGTGCCAGCAGCCGAGGACGGAACCCCAATCAGCCCCAGCATTTT. V is TRBV3-1 and J is TRBJ1-5; no clear D. Germline values: CDR1 LGHDT, CDR2 YNNKEL (reference sequence). The V end lost 4 bases, the J end lost 3 bases, and 13 bases lay between the germline ends. This CDR3 region has 15 residues.